The entry below describes one TCR beta chain. This sample is drawn from a study of blood T cell repertoires in COVID-19. Study-wide context: Some COVID-19 samples were acute and others convalescent; all came from the United States, Italy and Spain.

The repertoire was sequenced with immunoSEQ multiplex PCR; TCRdb's copy has only in-frame clones and lacks some. This table holds 200,000 or so clones, roughly four fifths found once. The CDR3 is 16 residues long. V lost 4 bases and J lost 0, with 15 bases in between. CDR1 and CDR2 (germline): LNHDA, SQIVND (reference sequence). This TCR was sampled from a human donor with acute or convalescent COVID-19. The donor label of this sample is uncertain. J is TRBJ2-5 and V is TRBV19, with a tentative D call TRBD1 (6 bases). The sequencing input was peripheral blood. The CDR3, as DNA: TGTGCCAGTAGTACTCGGGACAATCCTGACCAAGAGACCCAGTACTTC. This gives the protein CASSTRDNPDQETQYF.